What follows is one T cell receptor (beta chain) and its context. Antigen unknown. The isolated RNA, all of it, was reverse transcribed, so expressed TCRB transcripts were what got sequenced. Using immunoSEQ multiplex PCR, the repertoire was profiled, and TCRdb retains in-frame clones only, with some absent. The profile covers 850,000 to 900,000 clones, with 15% to 20% appearing a single time and about 0.025% taken by the ten largest. Germline values: CDR1 SGHTA, CDR2 FQGTGA. The CDR3 loop spans 18 amino acids. V was cut by 3 bases and J by 0 bases, with 20 bases left in between. This sample was taken from a study of beta chain features in type 1 diabetes. About the study: Patients did not differ from healthy donors in age, gender or cell yield. Study-wide results and limits: Naive, central memory and Treg TCRB repertoires seemed to resemble each other more closely in patients than they did in healthy donors.

This sequence joins TRBV7-3 and TRBJ1-1, with a tentative D call TRBD1 (5 bases). This receptor was taken from a woman under 30 in good health. The sequenced sample was naive CD4+ T cells from blood. CDR3 bases: TGTGCCAGCAGCTTCAACGACAGCCCTACTTCTATGAACACTGAAGCTTTCTTT. Its protein is CASSFNDSPTSMNTEAFF.